A selection of T cell receptor beta chains follows, all from one sample in a study of control samples from healthy donors and cancer patients. TCRdb's table, derived via immunoSEQ multiplex PCR, lists solely in-frame clones and lacks some. The sample includes 150,000 to 200,000 clones, about 87% of them seen just once. Sequenced material: blood. Every receptor here comes from a man between 25 and 39 years old in good health. Each CDR3 is given with its conserved first and last residue. D genes are given only for firm matches. Size tells how often a clone was seen (once, few, many) or the class of an expanded clone, and some rows leave it out.

v_call	clone_size	j_call	d_call	cdr3_aa	cdr3_nt
TRBV6-1	.	TRBJ1-2	.	CASSDGRGNTF	TGTGCCAGCAGTGATGGCCGGGGAAACACCTTC
TRBV28	.	TRBJ2-6	.	CASRPVPRAGANVLTF	TGTGCCAGCCGACCCGTGCCCAGGGCTGGGGCCAACGTCCTGACTTTC
TRBV15	.	TRBJ1-2	.	CATSREVVRNYGYTF	TGTGCCACCAGCAGAGAAGTGGTAAGGAACTATGGCTACACCTTC
TRBV3-1/TRBV3-2	.	TRBJ2-7	.	CASSTPSVGPQNEQYF	TGTGCCAGCAGCACGCCGAGCGTAGGCCCACAGAACGAGCAGTACTTC
TRBV14	.	TRBJ1-5	.	CASSQALSGAGQPQHF	TGTGCCAGCAGCCAAGCTTTGTCCGGGGCGGGTCAGCCCCAGCATTTT
TRBV28	few	TRBJ1-2	.	CASSTRGGYTF	TGTGCCAGCAGTACCCGGGGAGGCTACACCTTC
TRBV7-8	.	TRBJ1-1	TRBD1	CASRLGQGGGKTEAFF	TGTGCCAGCAGGCTCGGACAGGGAGGAGGGAAAACTGAAGCTTTCTTT
TRBV9	.	TRBJ1-5	.	CASSVGAENQPQHF	TGTGCCAGCAGCGTAGGGGCGGAGAATCAGCCCCAGCATTTT
TRBV27	.	TRBJ2-7	.	CASSLFGGPAYEQYF	TGTGCCAGCAGTTTATTTGGGGGGCCCGCCTACGAGCAGTACTTC
TRBV7-9	.	TRBJ2-3	TRBD2	CASSSSSGGSTDTQYF	TGTGCCAGCAGCTCCTCCTCGGGGGGGAGCACAGATACGCAGTATTTT
TRBV7-2	.	TRBJ1-2	.	CASSLAASSLNYGYTF	TGTGCCAGCAGCTTAGCGGCATCCTCCTTAAACTATGGCTACACCTTC
TRBV11-2	.	TRBJ2-5	TRBD1	CASKSRMGQGGETQYF	TGTGCCAGCAAATCTAGGATGGGACAGGGTGGGGAGACCCAGTACTTC
TRBV7-2	.	TRBJ2-1	TRBD2	CASSPTSGSYNEQFF	TGTGCCAGCAGCCCGACTAGCGGGTCCTACAATGAGCAGTTCTTC
TRBV20-1	.	TRBJ1-2	TRBD1	CSAGQGYGYTF	TGCAGTGCGGGACAGGGGTATGGCTACACCTTC
TRBV7-3	.	TRBJ2-5	.	CASSRGVGTSEYF	TGTGCCAGCAGCCGAGGGGTAGGGACATCGGAATACTTC
TRBV2	.	TRBJ1-4	.	CASSPRETVFNEKLFF	TGTGCCAGCAGCCCAAGGGAGACCGTTTTTAATGAAAAACTGTTTTTT
TRBV14	once	TRBJ1-1	.	CASSQETGLNTEAFF	TGTGCCAGCAGCCAAGAAACGGGATTGAACACTGAAGCTTTCTTT
TRBV6-2/TRBV6-3	.	TRBJ1-1	.	CASSLDRPREAFF	TGTGCCAGCAGCCTCGACAGACCCCGTGAAGCTTTCTTT
TRBV3-1/TRBV3-2	.	TRBJ2-5	TRBD1	CASSQETGTYGTQYF	TGTGCCAGCAGCCAAGAGACAGGGACGTACGGGACCCAGTACTTC
TRBV7-2	once	TRBJ1-1	.	CASRPPLNTEAFF	TGTGCCAGCAGACCTCCCTTGAACACTGAAGCTTTCTTT
TRBV29-1	.	TRBJ1-2	TRBD1	CSVEDSHRGDVGYTF	TGCAGCGTTGAAGATTCTCACAGGGGCGACGTTGGCTACACCTTC
TRBV5-6	.	TRBJ1-5	.	CASSLGGFGNQPQHF	TGTGCCAGCAGCTTGGGGGGTTTCGGCAATCAGCCCCAGCATTTT
TRBV9	once	TRBJ1-6	TRBD1	CASSLSGTVFSPLHF	TGTGCCAGCAGCTTATCCGGGACAGTGTTTTCACCCCTCCACTTT
TRBV5-1	.	TRBJ2-5	TRBD2	CASSLAGEGTQYF	TGCGCCAGCAGCTTGGCGGGGGAGGGGACCCAGTACTTC
TRBV21-1	.	TRBJ1-4	.	CASSLQTPGVGFTNEKLFF	TGTGCCAGCAGCCTCCAGACCCCAGGGGTTGGATTCACTAATGAAAAACTGTTTTTT
TRBV7-2	.	TRBJ1-6	.	CASSSGTANSPLHF	TGTGCCAGCAGCTCAGGGACGGCAAATTCACCCCTCCACTTT
TRBV5-1	.	TRBJ2-4	.	CASSLREGENIQYF	TGCGCCAGCAGTCTCCGGGAAGGAGAAAACATTCAGTACTTC
TRBV19	once	TRBJ2-3	.	CASSIRTLDTQYF	TGTGCCAGTAGTATTCGGACTCTAGATACGCAGTATTTT
TRBV5-6	.	TRBJ2-3	TRBD2	CASSPGLAGAVDTQYF	TGTGCCAGCAGCCCGGGACTAGCGGGAGCGGTGGATACGCAGTATTTT
TRBV6-5	once	TRBJ1-1	.	CASSQSQGIGTEAFF	TGTGCCAGCAGTCAAAGTCAGGGGATTGGCACTGAAGCTTTCTTT
TRBV12-5	.	TRBJ2-2	TRBD2	CASGLVLSGVTENTGELFF	TGTGCTAGTGGTTTGGTACTTAGCGGGGTAACGGAAAACACCGGGGAGCTGTTTTTT
TRBV3-1/TRBV3-2	few	TRBJ1-1	.	CASSQATGLGAFF	TGTGCCAGCAGCCAAGCTACGGGACTGGGGGCTTTCTTT
TRBV28	.	TRBJ1-2	TRBD1	CASILGTGGYGYTF	TGTGCCAGCATCCTTGGGACAGGGGGCTATGGCTACACCTTC
TRBV2	.	TRBJ2-3	.	CASSVGDTQYF	TGTGCCAGCAGTGTAGGGGATACGCAGTATTTT
TRBV25-1	.	TRBJ2-7	.	CASSAGLPPYEQYF	TGTGCCAGCAGTGCCGGACTTCCTCCCTACGAGCAGTACTTC
TRBV6-2/TRBV6-3	few	TRBJ1-5	.	CASSLPPRQPQHF	TGTGCCAGCAGTTTGCCGCCGCGGCAGCCCCAGCATTTT
TRBV5-4	.	TRBJ1-4	.	CASSLGAGATNEKLFF	TGTGCCAGCAGCTTGGGGGCAGGGGCAACTAATGAAAAACTGTTTTTT
TRBV5-6	.	TRBJ2-1	TRBD2	CASSFGLAGNNEQFF	TGTGCCAGCAGCTTCGGACTAGCGGGCAACAATGAGCAGTTCTTC
TRBV7-9	.	TRBJ2-1	TRBD2	CASSSSGRDYDEQFF	TGTGCCAGCAGCTCCAGCGGGAGGGATTACGATGAGCAGTTCTTC
TRBV3-1/TRBV3-2	.	TRBJ1-6	TRBD1	CASSQIGGPVSSPLHF	TGTGCCAGCAGCCAGATAGGGGGCCCAGTATCTTCACCCCTCCACTTT
TRBV5-1	.	TRBJ2-5	TRBD2	CASSLAVLVAGGPEQETQYF	TGCGCCAGCAGCTTGGCCGTTCTGGTAGCGGGGGGGCCTGAGCAAGAGACCCAGTACTTC
TRBV6-5	.	TRBJ1-2	.	CASSPPAPLSGYTF	TGTGCCAGCAGCCCGCCTGCCCCATTGAGTGGCTACACCTTC
TRBV19	.	TRBJ1-2	.	CASSIGGGEDGYTF	TGTGCCAGTAGTATAGGGGGAGGAGAGGACGGCTACACCTTC
TRBV7-2	.	TRBJ1-1	.	CASSFGGLGDTEAFF	TGTGCCAGCAGCTTCGGGGGGCTTGGAGACACTGAAGCTTTCTTT
TRBV11-2	.	TRBJ2-7	.	CASSLDPVAVPYEQYF	TGTGCCAGCAGCTTAGACCCGGTAGCCGTCCCCTACGAGCAGTACTTC
TRBV5-6	.	TRBJ1-6	.	CASSWTDNSPLHF	TGTGCCAGCAGCTGGACGGATAATTCACCCCTCCACTTT
TRBV27	.	TRBJ2-1	.	CASSFARVDRNEQFF	TGTGCCAGCAGTTTCGCGAGGGTTGACCGGAATGAGCAGTTCTTC
TRBV7-9	.	TRBJ2-7	.	CASSFATYEQYF	TGTGCCAGCAGCTTCGCCACCTACGAGCAGTACTTC
TRBV18	.	TRBJ1-6	.	CASSPLGQGNSPLHF	TGTGCCAGCTCACCATTGGGGCAGGGCAATTCACCCCTCCACTTT
TRBV7-2	.	TRBJ1-5	.	CASSLVGQPQHF	TGTGCCAGCAGCTTAGTTGGGCAGCCCCAGCATTTT
TRBV9	.	TRBJ2-7	.	CASSARDANYEQYF	TGTGCCAGCAGCGCCAGGGACGCCAACTACGAGCAGTACTTC
TRBV19	.	TRBJ2-6	.	CASSIEGEVGANVLTF	TGTGCCAGTAGTATAGAAGGGGAGGTTGGGGCCAACGTCCTGACTTTC
TRBV5-1	.	TRBJ2-3	.	CASSGTWGATDTQYF	TGCGCCAGCAGCGGAACGTGGGGGGCCACAGATACGCAGTATTTT